A selection of T cell receptor beta chains follows, all from one sample in a study of T cell clonotyping in hematopoietic cell transplantation. Clones were read by immunoSEQ multiplex PCR, and TCRdb kept only the in-frame ones, dropping some. Of about 27,000 clones in the sample, 95% were seen once. The sequenced material came from peripheral blood mononuclear cells. The receptor source for this set is a man aged 45-65 years in good health. Some clones in this sample may be carry-over from other donors' samples. Both conserved end residues are part of each CDR3. The D gene is left open where the match is weak. The listing skips clone size in some rows; elsewhere it reads once, few, many or a size class.

j_call cdr3_length d_call v_call clone_size cdr3_nt cdr3_aa
TRBJ2-2 16 TRBD2 TRBV4-1 . TGCGCCAGCAGCCAAGATTCCGCGGGGGGGCCCGGGGAGCTGTTTTTT CASSQDSAGGPGELFF
TRBJ1-5 15 TRBD1 TRBV2 once TGTGCCAGCAGTGAAAACTCAGGGGGTGTTCAGCCCCAGCATTTT CASSENSGGVQPQHF
TRBJ1-1 13 TRBD1 TRBV29-1 once TGCAGCGACATGACAGGGCGGAACACTGAAGCTTTCTTT CSDMTGRNTEAFF
TRBJ1-2 14 TRBD1 TRBV18 . TGTGCCAGCTCACCGTCCGGGACAGGAGATGGCTACACCTTC CASSPSGTGDGYTF
TRBJ1-1 15 TRBD1 TRBV7-8 once TGTGCCAGCAGCAGACCGGGACAGGGTCACACTGAAGCTTTCTTT CASSRPGQGHTEAFF
TRBJ1-3 15 . TRBV4-2 . TGTGCCAGCAGCCACACGACAGGCTCTGGAAACACCATATATTTT CASSHTTGSGNTIYF
TRBJ1-2 11 . TRBV6-6 . TGTGCCAGCACCGAGATTAATGGCTACACCTTC CASTEINGYTF
TRBJ1-3 13 . TRBV29-1 once TGCAGCGTTGAGCCTCTCTCTGGAAACACCATATATTTT CSVEPLSGNTIYF
TRBJ2-3 15 . TRBV2 . TGTGCCAGCAGATATGACGGGCAGGGTTTGAGTACGCAGTATTTT CASRYDGQGLSTQYF
TRBJ1-6 17 TRBD1 TRBV4-2 . TGTGCCAGCAGCCTAGACGGACAGGGCTCTTATAATTCACCCCTCCACTTT CASSLDGQGSYNSPLHF
TRBJ2-2 14 . TRBV6-4 . TGTGCCAGCAGCTTAGGGACGAACACCGGGGAGCTGTTTTTT CASSLGTNTGELFF
TRBJ2-3 14 TRBD1 TRBV6-4 . TGTGCCAGCAGTGACGGGACAGGGGGCGATACGCAGTATTTT CASSDGTGGDTQYF
TRBJ2-3 14 . TRBV6-4 once TGTGCCAGCAGTGAGGGTCCGGGAACAGATACGCAGTATTTT CASSEGPGTDTQYF
TRBJ2-7 15 . TRBV5-1 . TGCGCCAGCAGCACGACCCAGGGAGGCGGCTACGAGCAGTACTTC CASSTTQGGGYEQYF
TRBJ1-6 13 TRBD1 TRBV6-5 . TGTGCCACCTTAAAAACAGGGGATTCACCCCTCCACTTT CATLKTGDSPLHF
TRBJ1-5 13 . TRBV19 . TGTGCCAGTAGTCCAACGCCGAATCAGCCCCAGCATTTT CASSPTPNQPQHF
TRBJ2-4 17 TRBD2 TRBV30 . TGTGCCTGGAGTAGTCTAGCGGGGAATGTTGTCCAAAACATTCAGTACTTC CAWSSLAGNVVQNIQYF
TRBJ2-7 15 . TRBV21-1 . TGTGCCAGCAGCAAGGGTAGCGGGGGGTCTTACGAGCAGTACTTC CASSKGSGGSYEQYF
TRBJ1-1 16 . TRBV4-3 once TGCGCCAGCAGCCAAGACTCAGGCGGAGGAAACACTGAAGCTTTCTTT CASSQDSGGGNTEAFF
TRBJ1-1 11 . TRBV6-1 once TGTGCCAGCAGGTACCTGCATGAAGCTTTCTTT CASRYLHEAFF
TRBJ2-7 16 . TRBV28 . TGTGCCAGCCATCCTAGGCTGGCCGACTACTTCTACGAGCAGTACTTC CASHPRLADYFYEQYF
TRBJ1-1 15 TRBD1 TRBV9 . TGTGCCAGCAGCTCACGGACAGGGGGAATGGACGAAGCTTTCTTT CASSSRTGGMDEAFF
TRBJ1-6 16 . TRBV7-6 . TGTGCCAGCAGCTTAGGCTTAGGGACAAATAATTCACCCCTCCACTTT CASSLGLGTNNSPLHF
TRBJ2-7 14 TRBD2 TRBV19 . TGTGCCAGTAGTAGGAAGACTAGCAGGAACGAGCAGTACTTC CASSRKTSRNEQYF